Sequencing of this TCR beta chain was carried out in a study of blood T cells in healthy people across ages. Findings of the study overall: Aged donors had fewer naive CD4+ cells and lower diversity than long-lived donors. With age, beta diversity per million T cells declined roughly linearly, significantly by approximately 40. Researchers judged that diversity estimates from one million T cells fell short of true values.

Primed by a sample-barcoded 5' primer and a J-beta primer mix, a second PCR proceeded for about 6 to 12 cycles. TCRdb redid the calling of the 5' RACE reads with MiXCR, one entry per CDR3 protein. The sample lists hundreds of thousands of distinct CDR3 sequences, roughly 35% occurring once. CDR1 is MNHEY, CDR2 SVGEGT, per germline. CDR3 length equals 14 residues. As concerns this clonotype: Its antigen is currently unknown.

This TCR was sampled from a young man in good health. What was sequenced was blood. The rearrangement uses TRBV6-2 or TRBV6-3 and TRBJ2-1; D is unresolved. The closer fit of TRBJ2-7 to the DNA end suggests the J call may be wrong. CDR3 nucleotide sequence: TGTGCCAGCAGTTACGGTCAGGCATACAATGAGCAGTACTTC. Translating it yields CASSYGQAYNEQYF.